These 7 T cell receptor beta chains were sequenced from one sample in a study of blood T cell repertoires in COVID-19. Repertoires were generated with immunoSEQ multiplex PCR, while TCRdb's copy carries only in-frame clones and drops some. Altogether over 200,000 clones are present, 83% being singletons, with the ten largest covering roughly 1.3%. Material: peripheral blood. The receptor source for this set is a woman aged 30 to 39 with COVID-19, enrolled during active disease.

The chain combines TRBV6-5 with TRBJ1-4, with 8 bases identical to TRBD1. The CDR3 spans 13 residues. In germline, CDR1 is MNHEY, CDR2 SVGAGI. Losses at the gene ends were 6 bases for V and 9 bases for J; bases not matched to a gene: 6. As DNA, the CDR3 is TGTGCCAGCAGGGACAGGGACCGCCAAAAACTGTTTTTT. Translating gives CASRDRDRQKLFF.

The V gene is TRBV5-3, the J gene TRBJ2-1, with D possibly TRBD1 on 6 matching bases. TRBV5-3 has ORF status, its function being uncertain. The CDR3 has 13 amino acids. Trimming stripped 0 bases from V and 8 bases from J, with 9 bases between. The CDR3 nucleotides are TGTGCCAGAAGCTTGGGGACAGAGGATGAGCAGTTCTTC. Translated, it gives CARSLGTEDEQFF.

The chain has TRBV9 and TRBJ2-1; 8 positions agree with TRBD1. The V segment lost 0 bases and the J segment 0 bases; nucleotides outside the gene matches: 2. The CDR3 is 16 residues long. Germline V lookup: CDR1 SGDLS, CDR2 YYNGEE. The CDR3 bases are TGTGCCAGCAGCGTAGGCACAGGGGGCTCCTACAATGAGCAGTTCTTC. It encodes CASSVGTGGSYNEQFF.

This chain uses TRBV6-4 with TRBJ1-5; tentatively, D is TRBD1 (6 bases). CDR1 and CDR2 from the germline V gene are MRHNA and SNTAGT. V was clipped by 0 bases and J by 6 bases, with 15 bases between them. The CDR3 extends over 16 amino acids. CDR3 loop: CASSDSTGAVFQPQHF. In nucleotides, the CDR3 is TGTGCCAGCAGTGACTCGACAGGCGCCGTCTTTCAGCCCCAGCATTTT.

The V call is TRBV9, the J call TRBJ2-7, with D maybe TRBD1 (5 bases). CDR1 is SGDLS and CDR2 is YYNGEE in the germline V gene. The CDR3 spans 12 residues. Trimming took off 0 bases at V and 5 bases at J, with 6 bases between the two ends. The CDR3 loop reads CASSVGGDEQYF. CDR3 coding DNA: TGTGCCAGCAGCGTAGGGGGCGACGAGCAGTACTTC.

V usage is TRBV7-9 and J usage is TRBJ1-2, with D possibly matching TRBD1 (6 bases). The CDR3 is made up of 13 amino acids. CDR1 is SEHNR and CDR2 is FQNEAQ in the germline V gene (reference sequence). The ends were cut back, 4 bases at V and 6 bases at J, with 12 bases in the middle. Here the CDR3 reads CASSSRGPDGYTF. Written as DNA, the CDR3 is TGTGCCAGCAGCTCCAGGGGCCCGGATGGCTACACCTTC. The variable domain in full, with the rest retrieved from reference TRBV7-9 and TRBJ1-2, is DTGVSQNPRHKITKRGQNVTFRCDPISEHNRLYWYRQTLGQGPEFLTYFQNEAQLEKSRLLSDRFSAERPKGSFSTLEIQRTEQGDSAMYLCASSSRGPDGYTFGSGTRLTVV.

The CDR3 sequence is CASNYRGRTEAFF. CDR3 DNA: TGTGCCAGCAACTACAGGGGTAGGACTGAAGCTTTCTTT. The chain uses TRBV5-4 and TRBJ1-1; 7 bases are a match to TRBD1. CDR1 and CDR2 from the germline V gene are SGHNT and YYREEE (reference sequence). Germline trimming cut 6 bases from V and 5 bases from J; bases unmatched to any gene: 7. The CDR3 spans 13 residues.